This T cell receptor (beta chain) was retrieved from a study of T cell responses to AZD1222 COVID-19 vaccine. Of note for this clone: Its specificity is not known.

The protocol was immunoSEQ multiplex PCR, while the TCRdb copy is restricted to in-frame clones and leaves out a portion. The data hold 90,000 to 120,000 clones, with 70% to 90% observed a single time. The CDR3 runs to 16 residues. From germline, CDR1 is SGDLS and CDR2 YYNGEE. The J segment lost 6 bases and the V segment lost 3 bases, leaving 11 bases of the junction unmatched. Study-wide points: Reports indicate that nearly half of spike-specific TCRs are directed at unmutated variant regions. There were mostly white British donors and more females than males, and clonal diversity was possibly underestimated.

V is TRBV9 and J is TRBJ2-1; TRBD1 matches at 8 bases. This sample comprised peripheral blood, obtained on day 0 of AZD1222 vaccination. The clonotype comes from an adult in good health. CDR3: CASSGVIGQGFNEQFF. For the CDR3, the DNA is TGTGCCAGCAGCGGCGTCATTGGACAGGGATTCAATGAGCAGTTCTTC.